This TCR beta chain derives from a study of blood T cell repertoires in COVID-19. Study summary: Samples taken during acute and convalescent COVID-19 were collected in the United States, Italy and Spain. The cDNA or gDNA used as material had been derived from T cells, B-cell-depleted T cells, or PBMCs.

The CDR3 extends over 17 amino acids. Trimming at V came to 1 base and at J to 10 bases, leaving 9 bases not matched to a gene. Germline values: CDR1 SNHLY, CDR2 FYNNEI. This clone has only a few counts. This table comes from immunoSEQ multiplex PCR, and its TCRdb copy is limited to in-frame clones, with some not included. The data hold about 160,000 clones, with more than 85% observed a single time. V is TRBV2 and J is TRBJ1-6, with 11 bases lining up with TRBD1. The sequence was obtained from an older woman with COVID-19, enrolled during active disease. The sequenced sample consisted of peripheral blood. CDR3 DNA sequence: TGTGCCAGCAGTGAAGGGAGGACCGGGACAGGGGGGTCACCCCTCCACTTT. As protein: CASSEGRTGTGGSPLHF.